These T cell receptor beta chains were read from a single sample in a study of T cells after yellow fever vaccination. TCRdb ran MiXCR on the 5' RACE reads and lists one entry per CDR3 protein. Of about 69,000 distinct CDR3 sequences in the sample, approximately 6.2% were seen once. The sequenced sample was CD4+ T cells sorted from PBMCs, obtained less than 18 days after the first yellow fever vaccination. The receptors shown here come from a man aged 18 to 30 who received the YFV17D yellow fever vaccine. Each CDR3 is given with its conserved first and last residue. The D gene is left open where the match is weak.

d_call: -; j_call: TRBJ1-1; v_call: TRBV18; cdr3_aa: CASSPRLTGSSYTEAFF
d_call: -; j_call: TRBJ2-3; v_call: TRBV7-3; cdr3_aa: CANSLRGDTQYF
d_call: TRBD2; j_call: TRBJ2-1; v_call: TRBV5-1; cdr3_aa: CASSMTSGGIEQFF
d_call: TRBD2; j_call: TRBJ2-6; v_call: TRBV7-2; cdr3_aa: CASSFSRGGYGANVLTF
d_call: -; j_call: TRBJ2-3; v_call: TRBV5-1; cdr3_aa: CASSSQAPDTQYF
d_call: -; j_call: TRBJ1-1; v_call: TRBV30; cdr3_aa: CAWIQGSMNTEAFF
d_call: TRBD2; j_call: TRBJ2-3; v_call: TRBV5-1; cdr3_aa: CASSLALAGGPGTDTQYF
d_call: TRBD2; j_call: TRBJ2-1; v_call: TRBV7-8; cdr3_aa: CASRRPRTSPNEQFF
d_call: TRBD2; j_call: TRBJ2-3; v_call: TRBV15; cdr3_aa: CATSRYLAGGPDTQYF
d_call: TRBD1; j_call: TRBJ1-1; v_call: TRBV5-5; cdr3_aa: CASSADRVSMNTEAFF
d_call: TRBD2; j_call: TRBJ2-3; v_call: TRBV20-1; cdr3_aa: CSAQIARLAGGLNDGTQYF
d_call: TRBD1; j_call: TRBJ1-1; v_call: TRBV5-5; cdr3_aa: CASSQVTGSDTEAFF
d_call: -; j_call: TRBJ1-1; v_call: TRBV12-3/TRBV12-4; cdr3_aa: CASRPPSVNTEAFF
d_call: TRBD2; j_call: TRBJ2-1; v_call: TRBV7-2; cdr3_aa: CASSPPSGAPKQFF
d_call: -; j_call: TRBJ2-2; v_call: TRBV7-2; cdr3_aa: CASSFGQGPLHGELFF
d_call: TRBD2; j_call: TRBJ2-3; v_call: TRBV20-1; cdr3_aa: CSARRSGGPTDTQYF
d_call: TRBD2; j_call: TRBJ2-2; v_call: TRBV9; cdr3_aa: CASSVGGLLNTGELFF
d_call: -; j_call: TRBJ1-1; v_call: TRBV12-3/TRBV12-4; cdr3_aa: CASSLGVTNTEAFF
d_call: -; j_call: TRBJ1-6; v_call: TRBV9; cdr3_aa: CASSPRSSPGSPLHF
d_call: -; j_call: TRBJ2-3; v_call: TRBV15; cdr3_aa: CATTEGHSTDTQYF
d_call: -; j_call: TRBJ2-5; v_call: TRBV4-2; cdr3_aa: CASSQGSYGSGEETQYF
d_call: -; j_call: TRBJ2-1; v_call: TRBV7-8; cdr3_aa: CASSLVQGQGGEQFF
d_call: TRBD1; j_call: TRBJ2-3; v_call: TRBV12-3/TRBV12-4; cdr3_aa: CASSPTGVSTDTQYF
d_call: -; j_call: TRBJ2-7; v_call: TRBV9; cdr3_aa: CASSVTGSGSEQYF
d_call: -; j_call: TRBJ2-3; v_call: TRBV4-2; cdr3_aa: CASSQEATGGRTDTQYF
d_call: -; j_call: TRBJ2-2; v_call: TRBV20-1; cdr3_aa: CGSATGTGELFF
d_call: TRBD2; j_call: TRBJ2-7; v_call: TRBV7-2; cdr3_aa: CASSSTRNGGAREQYF